Listed here is a single TCR beta chain. No antigen is known for it. Samples came from healthy bone marrow donors. The PCR employed 60 Vbeta primers together with 13 Jbeta primers. TCRdb's copy holds only in-frame clones and misses some; the assay was immunoSEQ multiplex PCR. The data contain about 160,000 clones, 70% to 80% of them seen just once; the ten biggest clones take up around 1.3%. This CDR3 region has 13 residues. V lost 4 bases and J 4 bases, leaving 9 bases between the germline ends. The V gene's germline CDR1 is SGHDT and CDR2 YYEEEE. This entry is derived from a study of cytomegalovirus exposure and HLA in healthy donors. Study observations and caveats: Associated with cytomegalovirus, according to the listing, were fewer than 200 TCR beta chains.

The source material was PBMCs. The chain couples TRBV5-6 to TRBJ2-1; tentatively, D is TRBD2 (5 bases). The receptor was derived from a woman aged 50 to 60 in good health and CMV-seronegative. CDR3 amino acids: CASSTEGYNEQFF. CDR3 DNA: TGTGCCAGCAGCACCGAGGGATACAATGAGCAGTTCTTC.